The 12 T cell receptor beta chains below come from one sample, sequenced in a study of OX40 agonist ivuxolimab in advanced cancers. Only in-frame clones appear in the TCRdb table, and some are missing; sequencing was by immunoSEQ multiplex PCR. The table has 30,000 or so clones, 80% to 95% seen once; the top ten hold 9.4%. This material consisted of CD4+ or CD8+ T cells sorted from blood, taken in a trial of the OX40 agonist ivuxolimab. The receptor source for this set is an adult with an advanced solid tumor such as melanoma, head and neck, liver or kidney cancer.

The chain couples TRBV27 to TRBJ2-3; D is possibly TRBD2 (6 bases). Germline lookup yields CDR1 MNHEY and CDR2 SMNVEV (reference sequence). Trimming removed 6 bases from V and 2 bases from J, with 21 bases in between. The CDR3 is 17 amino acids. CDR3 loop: CASSPTRPEGYTDTQYF. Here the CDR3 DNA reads TGTGCCAGCAGCCCCACCCGACCGGAGGGGTACACAGATACGCAGTATTTT.

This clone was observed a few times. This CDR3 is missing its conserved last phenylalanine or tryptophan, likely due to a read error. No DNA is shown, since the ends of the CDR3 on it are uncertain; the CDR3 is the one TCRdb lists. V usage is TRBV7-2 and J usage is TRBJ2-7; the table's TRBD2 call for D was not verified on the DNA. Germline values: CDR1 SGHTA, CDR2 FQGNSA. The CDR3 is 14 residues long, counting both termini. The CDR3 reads CASSRGAGTSVLAL.

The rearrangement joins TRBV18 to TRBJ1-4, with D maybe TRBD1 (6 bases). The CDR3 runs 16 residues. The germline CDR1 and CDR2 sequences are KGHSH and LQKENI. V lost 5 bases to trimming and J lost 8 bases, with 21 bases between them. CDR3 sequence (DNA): TGTGCCAGCTCATCCCGACAGGAAAGGGACCCGGAAAAACTGTTTTTT. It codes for CASSSRQERDPEKLFF.

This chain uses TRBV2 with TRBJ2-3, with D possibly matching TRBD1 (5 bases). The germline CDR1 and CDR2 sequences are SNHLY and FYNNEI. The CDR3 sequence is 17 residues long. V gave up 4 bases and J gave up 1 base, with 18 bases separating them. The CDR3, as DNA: TGTGCCAGCAGTGCTTTTTTTCTGGGCAGGGGCACAGATACGCAGTATTTT. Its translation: CASSAFFLGRGTDTQYF.

The CDR3 loop reads CASSYSKGGEQYF. The CDR3 nucleotides read TGTGCCAGCAGTTACTCAAAGGGAGGCGAGCAGTACTTC. The chain links TRBV6-5 to TRBJ2-7; perhaps TRBD2 as D (6 bases). The CDR3 extends over 13 amino acids. CDR1 is MNHEY and CDR2 is SVGAGI in the germline V gene. Trimming cost V 0 bases and J 6 bases, with 9 bases left between them.

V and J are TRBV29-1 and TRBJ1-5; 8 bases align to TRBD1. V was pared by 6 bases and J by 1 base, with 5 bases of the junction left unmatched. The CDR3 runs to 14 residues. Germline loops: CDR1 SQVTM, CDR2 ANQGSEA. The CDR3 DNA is TGCAGCGTCTCCGGGACAGGAAGCAATCAGCCCCAGCATTTT. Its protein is CSVSGTGSNQPQHF.

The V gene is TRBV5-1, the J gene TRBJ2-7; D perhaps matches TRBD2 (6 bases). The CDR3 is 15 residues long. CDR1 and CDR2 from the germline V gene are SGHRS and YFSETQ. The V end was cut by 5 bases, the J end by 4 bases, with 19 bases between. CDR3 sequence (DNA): TGCGCCAGCAGTAGACGGGACTCAGAGCAGTACGAGCAGTACTTC. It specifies CASSRRDSEQYEQYF.

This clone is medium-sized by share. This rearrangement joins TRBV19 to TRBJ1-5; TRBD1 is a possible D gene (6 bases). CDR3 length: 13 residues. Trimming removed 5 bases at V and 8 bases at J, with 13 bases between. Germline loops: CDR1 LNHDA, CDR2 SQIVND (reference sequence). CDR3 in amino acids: CASSWGHPKPQHF. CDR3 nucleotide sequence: TGTGCCAGTAGTTGGGGACATCCGAAGCCCCAGCATTTT.

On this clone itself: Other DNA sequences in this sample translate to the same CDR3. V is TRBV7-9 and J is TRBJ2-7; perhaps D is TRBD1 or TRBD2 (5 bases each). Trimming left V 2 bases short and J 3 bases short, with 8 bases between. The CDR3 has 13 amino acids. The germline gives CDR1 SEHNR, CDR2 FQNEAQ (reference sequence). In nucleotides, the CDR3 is TGTGCCAGCAGCTTAAGAGGGGACTACGAGCAGTACTTC. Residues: CASSLRGDYEQYF.

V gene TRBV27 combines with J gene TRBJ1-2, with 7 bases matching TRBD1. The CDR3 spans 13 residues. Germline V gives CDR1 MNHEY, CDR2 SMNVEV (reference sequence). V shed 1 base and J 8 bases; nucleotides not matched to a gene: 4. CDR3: CASSLFEGAGYTF. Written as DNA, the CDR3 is TGTGCCAGCAGTTTATTCGAGGGGGCCGGCTACACCTTC.

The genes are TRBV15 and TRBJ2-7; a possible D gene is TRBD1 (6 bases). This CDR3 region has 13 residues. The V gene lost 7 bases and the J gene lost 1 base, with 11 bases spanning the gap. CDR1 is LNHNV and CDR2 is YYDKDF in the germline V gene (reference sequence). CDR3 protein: CATTTTGSYEQYF. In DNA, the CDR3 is TGTGCCACCACCACGACAGGATCCTACGAGCAGTACTTC.

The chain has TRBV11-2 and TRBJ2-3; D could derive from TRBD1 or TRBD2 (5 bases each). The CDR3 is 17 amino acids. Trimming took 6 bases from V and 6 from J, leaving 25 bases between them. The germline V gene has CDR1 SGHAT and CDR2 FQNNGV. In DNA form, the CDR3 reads TGTGCCAGCAGACCCGGAACCGGGACCGCCTTTGGGGATACGCAGTATTTT. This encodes CASRPGTGTAFGDTQYF.